Below, 26 T cell receptor beta chains from the same sample are listed, as sequenced in a study of blood T cell repertoires in COVID-19 (dated by TCRdb to about 2020). The library was built by means of the immunoSEQ multiplex PCR assay. In its TCRdb copy, this immuneACCESS table keeps in-frame sequences only and misses some clones. Where compared with another copy, unresolved V genes explain less than half of these, and the others have no known cause. A total of roughly 87,000 clones appear in this sample, approximately 85% of them only once. In total, the top ten clones hold about 7.8% of the sample. Sequenced: peripheral blood. These receptors all come from a man aged 50 to 59 with active COVID-19.

This chain links TRBV24-1 with TRBJ1-2; tentatively, D is TRBD1 (6 bases). The germline V and J ends were trimmed by 9 bases and 4 bases, with 14 bases remaining between them. CDR1 and CDR2 from the germline V gene are KGHDR and SFDVKD. CDR3 length: 13 residues. The CDR3 sequence is CATSPGTSYGYTF. The CDR3 nucleotides are TGTGCCACCTCACCCGGGACATCCTATGGCTACACCTTC.

This clone was detected a few times. The V gene is TRBV5-5, the J gene TRBJ2-1; possibly TRBD1 for D (5 bases). Trimming removed 2 bases from V and 2 bases from J, with 14 bases in between. This CDR3 comprises 16 residues. Germline V gene lookup returns CDR1 SGHKS and CDR2 YYEKEE (reference sequence). CDR3 protein: CASSFRYRSPYNEQFF. The CDR3 DNA reads as TGTGCCAGCAGCTTCCGTTACAGGAGTCCCTACAATGAGCAGTTCTTC.

The CDR3 sequence is CASSPQGAGYGYTF. Here the CDR3 DNA reads TGTGCCAGCAGCCCCCAGGGGGCGGGGTATGGCTACACCTTC. J is TRBJ1-2 and V is TRBV7-2, with 8 bases lining up with TRBD1. Germline V gene data show CDR1 as SGHTA and CDR2 as FQGNSA. Trimming at V came to 5 bases and at J to 5 bases, leaving 7 bases not matched to a gene. The CDR3 covers 14 residues.

The chain combines TRBV9 with TRBJ1-2; D not resolved. This CDR3 has 14 amino acids. The germline V and J ends were trimmed by 6 bases and 4 bases, with 16 bases remaining between them. Germline lookup yields CDR1 SGDLS and CDR2 YYNGEE. Written as DNA, the CDR3 is TGTGCCAGCACGCCCGAGGGTGCGAGCTATGGCTACACCTTC. As protein: CASTPEGASYGYTF. The variable domain in full, completed from reference TRBV9 and TRBJ1-2, reads DSGVTQTPKHLITATGQRVTLRCSPRSGDLSVYWYQQSLDQGLQFLIQYYNGEERAKGNILERFSAQQFPDLHSELNLSSLELGDSALYFCASTPEGASYGYTFGSGTRLTVV.

A single count supports this clone. The rearrangement joins TRBV5-1 to TRBJ1-1, with 9 nucleotides matching TRBD1. The junction had 10 bases not matched to a gene; V was cut back by 3 bases and J by 7 bases. Germline V CDR1 and CDR2: SGHRS, YFSETQ. CDR3 size: 15 residues. The DNA for the CDR3 is TGCGCCAGCAGCTCCCTGGACAGGGGAGGGAGTGAAGCTTTCTTT. Translation: CASSSLDRGGSEAFF.

The J gene is TRBJ2-5, the V gene TRBV7-3, with TRBD1 identical over 8 bases. The V gene's germline CDR1 is SGHTA and CDR2 FQGTGA. The CDR3 runs 14 residues. The V gene end was trimmed by 5 bases and the J gene end by 4 bases; junction bases not matched to a gene: 6. Here the CDR3 DNA reads TGTGCCAGCAGCATACAGGGGGGTTCAGAGACCCAGTACTTC. It specifies CASSIQGGSETQYF.

V gene TRBV7-9 combines with J gene TRBJ2-7; the match to TRBD1 covers 7 bases. The ends lost 5 bases at V and 6 bases at J; junction bases unmatched: 4. This CDR3 region has 12 residues. Per germline, CDR1 SEHNR and CDR2 FQNEAQ (reference sequence). The DNA for the CDR3 is TGTGCCAGCAGCCCTACAGGGGTCGAGCAGTACTTC. Translating it yields CASSPTGVEQYF.

The chain has TRBV7-9 and TRBJ1-6; 7 positions match TRBD1. V gave up 5 bases and J gave up 5 bases; unmatched junction bases: 9. Germline CDR1 SEHNR, CDR2 FQNEAQ (reference sequence). The CDR3 spans 16 residues. The CDR3 region is CASSPRGQPNNSPLHF. In DNA, the CDR3 is TGTGCCAGCAGCCCCCGGGGACAGCCAAATAATTCACCCCTCCACTTT. The entire variable domain, with the rest obtained from reference TRBV7-9 and TRBJ1-6, is as follows: DTGVSQNPRHKITKRGQNVTFRCDPISEHNRLYWYRQTLGQGPEFLTYFQNEAQLEKSRLLSDRFSAERPKGSFSTLEIQRTEQGDSAMYLCASSPRGQPNNSPLHFGNGTRLTVT.

V is TRBV21-1 and J is TRBJ2-2; TRBD1, the D gene given by the table, was not confirmed from the DNA. TRBV21-1 is a listed pseudogene. CDR3 length: 15 residues. The CDR3 protein is CASYPGQGKTGELFF. The CDR3, as DNA: TGTGCCAGCTACCCTGGACAGGGGAAGACCGGGGAGCTGTTTTTT.

This chain uses TRBV12-3 or TRBV12-4 with TRBJ1-3; 7 nucleotides match TRBD1. The CDR3 is made up of 13 amino acids. The V and J ends lost 8 bases and 3 bases, in that order; junction bases with no gene match: 4. The CDR3 reads CASSGTVGNTIYF. CDR3 coding DNA: TGTGCCAGCTCCGGGACAGTTGGAAACACCATATATTTT.

As to this clone: One end of the junction does not line up with germline, which may come from a read error. The chain couples TRBV7-3 to TRBJ2-6; D is perhaps TRBD2 (5 bases). Germline loops: CDR1 SGHTA, CDR2 FQGTGA. The CDR3 runs to 17 residues. CDR3 sequence reads: CASSLTPGSSGANVLTF. The CDR3, as DNA: TGTGCCAGCAGTTTAACGCCGGGGTCCTCTGGGGCCAACGTCCTGACTTTC.

The V gene is TRBV5-8, the J gene TRBJ1-5, with 9 bases identical to TRBD1. The ends lost 1 base at V and 0 bases at J; junction bases unmatched: 5. The CDR3 length is 17 residues. Germline values: CDR1 SGHTS, CDR2 YDEGEE. Written as DNA, the CDR3 is TGTGCCAGCAGCTTGCGTCGGGACAGGGTTAGCAATCAGCCCCAGCATTTT. Its translation is CASSLRRDRVSNQPQHF.

The chain carries TRBV5-6 and TRBJ1-2; D gene uncertain. V was trimmed by 10 bases and J by 2 bases, leaving 15 bases between them. CDR1 and CDR2 from the germline V gene are SGHDT and YYEEEE. The CDR3 runs to 13 residues. CDR3: CAPSRNPNYGYTF. CDR3 DNA sequence: TGTGCCCCCTCCAGGAACCCGAACTATGGCTACACCTTC. Filled out from reference TRBV5-6 and TRBJ1-2, the complete variable domain reads DAGVTQSPTHLIKTRGQQVTLRCSPKSGHDTVSWYQQALGQGPQFIFQYYEEEERQRGNFPDRFSGHQFPNYSSELNVNALLLGDSALYLCAPSRNPNYGYTFGSGTRLTVV.

V usage is TRBV9 and J usage is TRBJ2-3; a possible D gene is TRBD2 (6 bases). Germline V gene sequence: CDR1 SGDLS, CDR2 YYNGEE. The CDR3 is 14 residues long. Trimming pared 2 bases from V and 4 bases from J, leaving 11 bases between. DNA of the CDR3: TGTGCCAGCAGCGTCTCTAGCGTAGCAGATACGCAGTATTTT. Residues: CASSVSSVADTQYF.

The gene calls are TRBV11-2 and TRBJ2-5, with 10 bases lining up with TRBD2. Germline V gives CDR1 SGHAT, CDR2 FQNNGV. The V and J ends lost 1 base and 5 bases, in that order; junction bases with no gene match: 16. CDR3 size: 19 residues. CDR3 in amino acids: CASSLVTSGSKPGGETQYF. CDR3 sequence (DNA): TGTGCCAGCAGCTTAGTGACTAGCGGGTCCAAACCGGGGGGGGAGACCCAGTACTTC.

This sequence joins TRBV3-1 (or the pseudogene TRBV3-2) and TRBJ1-1, with a weak D call TRBD1 (6 bases). Trimming stripped 7 bases from V and 0 bases from J, with 9 bases between. The CDR3 runs to 13 residues. Germline values: CDR1 LGHDT, CDR2 YNNKEL (reference sequence). Written as DNA, the CDR3 is TGTGCCAGCAAAGGACAGATGAACACTGAAGCTTTCTTT. It specifies CASKGQMNTEAFF.

The rearrangement links TRBV3-1 (or the pseudogene TRBV3-2) to TRBJ1-3, with 9 bases fitting TRBD1. Germline lookup yields CDR1 LGHDT and CDR2 YNNKEL (reference sequence). CDR3 length equals 15 residues. V shed 4 bases and J 8 bases; nucleotides not matched to a gene: 9. This CDR3 reads CASSPGQGRPHTIYF. The CDR3 DNA sequence: TGTGCCAGCAGCCCTGGACAGGGGCGCCCGCACACCATATATTTT.

The rearrangement uses TRBV6-5 and TRBJ1-2, with 7 bases identical to TRBD1. The germline V gene encodes CDR1 MNHEY and CDR2 SVGAGI. V trimming: 7 bases; J trimming: 2 bases; junction bases outside the gene matches: 10. The CDR3 loop spans 15 amino acids. The CDR3 nucleotides read TGTGCCAGCACCCTCAGGGGGGAAGGGAACTATGGCTACACCTTC. It encodes CASTLRGEGNYGYTF.

The gene calls are TRBV2 and TRBJ1-1; D gene unclear. V shed 7 bases and J shed 3 bases, with 6 bases lying between them. The germline V gene has CDR1 SNHLY and CDR2 FYNNEI. The CDR3 has 11 amino acids. CDR3 region: CASKDYTEAFF. The CDR3 DNA is TGTGCCAGCAAGGACTACACTGAAGCTTTCTTT.

The chain couples TRBV6-4 to TRBJ2-5, with D perhaps matching TRBD2 (5 bases). CDR1 and CDR2 from the germline V gene are MRHNA and SNTAGT. Between the trimmed V and J ends, which lost 5 bases and 5 bases, there was a span of 9 bases. The CDR3 loop spans 12 amino acids. The CDR3 loop reads CASSSGKETQYF. CDR3 nucleotides: TGTGCCAGCAGTTCGGGGAAGGAGACCCAGTACTTC.

CDR3 protein: CASSMMDRVNEKLFF. The CDR3 bases are TGTGCCAGCAGTATGATGGACAGAGTTAATGAAAAACTGTTTTTT. The chain uses TRBV6-5 and TRBJ1-4, with D maybe TRBD1 (6 bases). Trimming cost V 5 bases and J 4 bases, with 14 bases left between them. Per germline, CDR1 MNHEY and CDR2 SVGAGI. The CDR3 contains 15 residues.

This rearrangement joins TRBV6-4 to TRBJ2-1; 12 bases match TRBD2. Per the germline V gene, CDR1 is MRHNA and CDR2 is SNTAGT. The CDR3 runs to 15 residues. Trimming removed 0 bases from V and 6 bases from J; junction bases left unmatched: 0. This chain's CDR3 is CASSDSTSGSNEQFF. CDR3 DNA sequence: TGTGCCAGCAGTGACTCGACTAGCGGGAGCAATGAGCAGTTCTTC.

The chain carries TRBV7-6 and TRBJ2-5; weak D call: TRBD2 (6 bases). The CDR3 sequence is 13 residues long. Germline CDR1 SGHVS, CDR2 FNYEAQ. V gave up 3 bases and J gave up 7 bases, with 12 bases separating them. The CDR3 bases are TGTGCCAGCAGCTTTGAGACGCGGGGGACCCAGTACTTC. Amino acid sequence: CASSFETRGTQYF. Variable domain in full (rest from reference TRBV7-6 and TRBJ2-5): GAGVSQSPRYKVTKRGQDVALRCDPISGHVSLYWYRQALGQGPEFLTYFNYEAQQDKSGLPNDRFSAERPEGSISTLTIQRTEQRDSAMYRCASSFETRGTQYFGPGTRLLVL.

This chain uses TRBV6-2 or TRBV6-3 with TRBJ1-5, with 7 bases identical to TRBD1. CDR1 and CDR2 from the germline V gene are MNHEY and SVGEGT. This CDR3 comprises 15 residues. Unmatched junction bases numbered 4, after V lost 0 bases and J lost 5 bases. CDR3: CASSYSRQGDQPQHF. The CDR3 bases are TGTGCCAGCAGTTACTCGAGACAGGGAGATCAGCCCCAGCATTTT.

The chain links TRBV18 to TRBJ2-7; 9 nucleotides agree with TRBD1. V dropped 1 base and J dropped 6; count of bases not matched to a gene: 4. The CDR3 extends over 14 amino acids. Per germline, CDR1 KGHSH and CDR2 LQKENI. CDR3 protein: CASSPQKDRGEQYF. Written as DNA, the CDR3 is TGTGCCAGCTCACCACAAAAGGACAGGGGCGAGCAGTACTTC.

V gene TRBV7-2 combines with J gene TRBJ1-2; perhaps TRBD1 as D (5 bases). The CDR3 has 12 residues. The germline CDR1 and CDR2 sequences are SGHTA and FQGNSA. V lost 7 bases and J lost 7, with 13 bases in between. CDR3 region: CASTPGGGGYTF. DNA for the CDR3: TGTGCCAGCACCCCGGGCGGGGGTGGCTACACCTTC.